Described below is a single T cell receptor beta chain sequence and its context. Its antigen is not known. Every bit of the isolated RNA underwent reverse transcription, so sequencing read expressed TCRB transcripts. Method: immunoSEQ multiplex PCR; TCRdb's copy keeps in-frame clones and lacks some. The repertoire holds roughly 300,000 clones, 7% to 10% seen once, with 0.95% to 1.1% in the top ten. This sample is drawn from a study of beta chain features in type 1 diabetes. Study findings and constraints: Shorter TCRB CDR3s, moderately but significantly so, marked every one of the four CD4+ subsets in Type 1 diabetes patients. The naive, central memory and Treg TCRB repertoires showed an apparent similarity that was greater among patients than among healthy donors.

This CDR3 contains 16 residues. The ends lost 5 bases at V and 0 bases at J; junction bases unmatched: 8. Germline V lookup: CDR1 SEHNR, CDR2 FQNEAQ (reference sequence). Sequencing was done on a sample of central memory CD4+ T cells from blood. This chain links TRBV7-9 with TRBJ2-3, with 7 bases identical to TRBD1. The clonotype originates from a man aged 25-40 years with type 1 diabetes. CDR3 nucleotides: TGTGCCAGCAGCCAACCACAGGGGATTAGCACAGATACGCAGTATTTT. It is translated as CASSQPQGISTDTQYF.